This TCR beta chain was identified during a study of cytomegalovirus exposure and HLA in healthy donors. General study points: As confirmed in vitro, a few CMV-associated chains were specific for CMV antigens. Per published reports, the classifier diagnosed cytomegalovirus status with high specificity and sensitivity.

As concerns this clone: Its target is unknown.

Primers: 60 Vbeta forward and 13 Jbeta reverse. The data were produced by immunoSEQ multiplex PCR, yet TCRdb's version contains in-frame clones alone and is incomplete. The sample has over 150,000 clones, roughly 74% seen once. The CDR3 loop spans 14 amino acids. The V gene lost 3 bases and the J gene lost 3 bases, with 12 bases spanning the gap. Germline CDR1 reads KGHSH; CDR2 reads LQKENI. The chain employs TRBV18 and TRBJ2-7, with D unresolved. This receptor was identified in a male donor in good health and CMV-seronegative. Source material: PBMCs. This CDR3 reads CASSPPARYYEQYF. The DNA for the CDR3 is TGTGCCAGCTCACCCCCGGCCAGGTACTACGAGCAGTACTTC.